The rows below give T cell receptor beta chains drawn from one sample of a study of early T cells in non-severe SARS-CoV-2 infection. TCRdb recomputed calls from the 5' RACE reads with MiXCR, one row per CDR3 protein. The table includes about 20,000 distinct CDR3 sequences, 3.5% to 4.5% detected once. Sequenced sample: whole blood. The receptors were gathered from an adult who was a healthcare worker with PCR-confirmed SARS-CoV-2 infection or an uninfected control (not recorded which). The CDR3 runs from the conserved cysteine through the conserved F or W. D genes are given only for firm matches. The listing skips clone size in some rows; elsewhere it reads once, few, many or a size class.

>many|TRBV11-2|15|TRBJ1-1|NA
TGTGCCAGCAGCTTTTGGGGTGGACAGCTCGATGAAGCTTTCTTT
CASSFWGGQLDEAFF
>many|TRBV20-1|14|TRBJ2-1|TRBD2
TGCAGTGCTAGGGGACTAGCGGGGGACAATGAGCAGTTCTTC
CSARGLAGDNEQFF
>many|TRBV29-1|14|TRBJ2-7|TRBD2
TGCAGCGTTGTTACTAGCGGGGGCGCTTCGGGGGAATACTTC
CSVVTSGGASGEYF
>NA|TRBV6-4|13|TRBJ2-3|NA
TGTGCCAGCAGTGACTCGGCGAGTAACGCGCAGTATTTT
CASSDSASNAQYF
>NA|TRBV7-9|14|TRBJ1-2|NA
TGTGCCAGCAGAGGCTACGAGGGGTTAGATGGCTACACCTTC
CASRGYEGLDGYTF
>many|TRBV4-2|17|TRBJ1-1|TRBD1
TGTGCCAGCAGCCAAGAGGGGACAGCCGATATGAACACTGAAGCTTTCTTT
CASSQEGTADMNTEAFF
>few|TRBV7-9|14|TRBJ2-1|NA
TGTGCCAGCAGCCCATCTGAGCACCGTAATGAGCAGTTCTTC
CASSPSEHRNEQFF
>many|TRBV5-1|15|TRBJ1-1|TRBD1
TGCGCCAGCAGCTTCCGGGACAGGGTGAACACTGAAGCTTTCTTT
CASSFRDRVNTEAFF
>many|TRBV11-2|15|TRBJ2-7|NA
TGTGCCAGCAGCTTAATGAGGGATCTTGGCCACGAGCAGTACTTC
CASSLMRDLGHEQYF
>NA|TRBV12-3/TRBV12-4|14|TRBJ1-5|TRBD1
TGTGCCAGCAGCCGGGGACAGGGCAATCAGCCCCAGCATTTT
CASSRGQGNQPQHF
>many|TRBV5-6|15|TRBJ2-1|TRBD2
TGTGCCAGCAGCAGCCGTCTAGCGGGGGCAGGTGAGCAGTTCTTC
CASSSRLAGAGEQFF
>many|TRBV5-6|12|TRBJ2-5|NA
TGTGCCAGCAGCTCCTATGGGGAGACCCAGTACTTC
CASSSYGETQYF
>many|TRBV24-1|14|TRBJ2-7|NA
TGTGCCACCTATATCGCAGAACGAATCTACGAGCAGTACTTC
CATYIAERIYEQYF
>many|TRBV20-1|14|TRBJ2-1|TRBD2
TGCAGTGCTGGGGACCGGGGAGGGCGCAATGAGCAGTTCTTC
CSAGDRGGRNEQFF
>many|TRBV10-3|13|TRBJ2-7|TRBD2
TGTGCCATCACGCGCGGGGGGGACTACGAGCAGTACTTC
CAITRGGDYEQYF
>NA|TRBV27|13|TRBJ2-7|TRBD2
TGTGCCAGCAGCGGGACTAGCGGATACGAGCAGTACTTC
CASSGTSGYEQYF
>many|TRBV7-2|16|TRBJ2-2|NA
TGTGCCAGCAGCTTATATAGCGGATCAAACACCGGGGAGCTGTTTTTT
CASSLYSGSNTGELFF
>medium-sized|TRBV29-1|11|TRBJ2-1|NA
TGCAGCGTTGAGTCGGGGGATGAGCAGTTCTTC
CSVESGDEQFF
>many|TRBV20-1|12|TRBJ1-1|NA
TGCAGTGCATTTCCTGGTGGTACTGAAGCTTTCTTT
CSAFPGGTEAFF
>few|TRBV7-6|17|TRBJ2-7|NA
TGTGCCAGCAGCTTAGAGCCTCAGGGAGTAGTTTCCTACGAGCAGTACTTC
CASSLEPQGVVSYEQYF
>many|TRBV29-1|12|TRBJ1-1|NA
TGCAGCGTTAAGAGGGCTGACACTGAAGCTTTCTTT
CSVKRADTEAFF
>many|TRBV20-1|14|TRBJ1-5|TRBD1
TGCAGTGCTAGGGACAGGGGAGGCAATCAGCCCCAGCATTTT
CSARDRGGNQPQHF
>few|TRBV20-1|12|TRBJ1-5|NA
TGCAGTGCTAGTATTAGCAATCAGCCCCAGCATTTT
CSASISNQPQHF
>many|TRBV3-1|14|TRBJ1-1|NA
TGTGCCAGCAGCACCCTTGGGCCGGGCACTGAAGCTTTCTTT
CASSTLGPGTEAFF
>NA|TRBV11-3|13|TRBJ2-3|NA
TGTGCCAGCAGCTTAGATTTTGCCGATACGCAGTATTTT
CASSLDFADTQYF
>few|TRBV29-1|14|TRBJ2-7|NA
TGCAGCGTTACAGGGCAGGGAACTCAGTACGAGCAGTACTTC
CSVTGQGTQYEQYF
>many|TRBV19|17|TRBJ2-1|TRBD2
TGTGCCAGTAGTATCCCCCTCGGACTAGCGGGTGTCAATGAGCAGTTCTTC
CASSIPLGLAGVNEQFF
>many|TRBV7-2|13|TRBJ2-3|NA
TGTGCCAGCAGCTCTATAGGTTCAGATACGCAGTATTTT
CASSSIGSDTQYF
>many|TRBV7-9|16|TRBJ2-1|TRBD2
TGTGCCAGCAGCTTAGTTCCTAGCGGGGAGTCATTTGTGCAGTTCTTC
CASSLVPSGESFVQFF
>medium-sized|TRBV3-1|14|TRBJ2-1|NA
TGTGCCAGCAGCCTGAGAACTCGGGGTGAGGGGCAGTTCTTC
CASSLRTRGEGQFF
>few|TRBV5-1|12|TRBJ1-2|NA
TGCGCCAGCAGCTTGTACGGAGAACTGGCCACCTTC
CASSLYGELATF
>many|TRBV7-2|12|TRBJ2-7|NA
TGTGCCAGCAGCCTACCGACCTACGAGCAGTACTTC
CASSLPTYEQYF
>many|TRBV30|15|TRBJ2-6|NA
TGTGCCTGGAGTGCAGGGCTTTCCGGGGCCAACGTCCTGACTTTC
CAWSAGLSGANVLTF
>many|TRBV11-2|12|TRBJ2-5|NA
TGTGCCAGCAGCTTTAACATGGAGACCCAGTACTTC
CASSFNMETQYF
>many|TRBV5-1|15|TRBJ2-1|NA
TGCGCCAGCAGACAGGAAAGCAACGCGGGCCATGAGCAGTTCTTC
CASRQESNAGHEQFF
>medium-sized|TRBV12-3/TRBV12-4|15|TRBJ2-7|TRBD1
TGTGCCAGCAGTGACTGGGCAGGGGGAAACGACGAGCAGTACTTC
CASSDWAGGNDEQYF
>medium-sized|TRBV29-1|13|TRBJ2-1|NA
TGCAGCTCTGGGGTGAGCTCCTACAATGAGCAGTTCTTC
CSSGVSSYNEQFF
>many|TRBV5-5|15|TRBJ2-1|NA
TGTGCCAGCAGCTTTCTCCGCAGCTCCTACAATGAGCAGTTCTTC
CASSFLRSSYNEQFF
>many|TRBV14|10|TRBJ2-2|NA
TGTGCCAGCAGCCAAGAGGGACTGTTTTTT
CASSQEGLFF
>many|TRBV27|17|TRBJ2-6|TRBD1
TGTGCCAGCAGCACTGGACAGGGGGCGCCTGGGGCCAACGTCCTGACTTTC
CASSTGQGAPGANVLTF
>medium-sized|TRBV6-2/TRBV6-3|14|TRBJ2-3|TRBD2
TGTGCCAGCAGTTACCCTCGGGGGGGCAGGACGCAGTATTTT
CASSYPRGGRTQYF
>medium-sized|TRBV7-2|14|TRBJ1-5|NA
TGTGCCAGCACCGGACGGGTTAGCAATCAGCCCCAGCATTTT
CASTGRVSNQPQHF
>many|TRBV5-6|15|TRBJ2-2|NA
TGTGCCAGCAGGCTGCGGGGATCGAACACCGGGGAGCTGTTTTTT
CASRLRGSNTGELFF
>many|TRBV27|14|TRBJ2-3|NA
TGTGCCAGCAGTTTAGGGTCGGGGACAAATACGCAGTATTTT
CASSLGSGTNTQYF
>many|TRBV7-2|16|TRBJ1-6|NA
TGTGCCAGCAGATACGGACAGAGCTCCTATAATTCACCCCTCCACTTT
CASRYGQSSYNSPLHF
>many|TRBV5-1|15|TRBJ1-1|TRBD1
TGCGCCAGCAGCTTGGGGTCAGGGGGGAACACTGAAGCTTTCTTT
CASSLGSGGNTEAFF
>NA|TRBV28|12|TRBJ2-7|NA
TGTGCCAGCAGCTATACTAGATACGAGCAGTACTTC
CASSYTRYEQYF
>many|TRBV12-3/TRBV12-4|14|TRBJ2-7|NA
TGTGCCAGCAGTTACACGGCGGGGCCCTACGAGCAGTACTTC
CASSYTAGPYEQYF
>many|TRBV7-3|15|TRBJ2-2|NA
TGTGCCAGCAGCTTAAGGGCAGGGAACACCGGGGAGCTGTTTTTT
CASSLRAGNTGELFF
>NA|TRBV5-1|18|TRBJ2-5|NA
TGCGCCAGCAGCTTGTCGCCCCCGGGGGAATTCTGGGGAGAGACCCAGTACTTC
CASSLSPPGEFWGETQYF
>few|TRBV19|13|TRBJ2-3|NA
TGTGCCAGTACCCTCCTGGGCACAGATACGCAGTATTTT
CASTLLGTDTQYF
>many|TRBV2|16|TRBJ1-1|NA
TGTGCCAGCAGTGAAGCCAGGGGCCCCATGAACACTGAAGCTTTCTTT
CASSEARGPMNTEAFF
>many|TRBV29-1|12|TRBJ2-7|NA
TGCAGCGTTGATTTGGGATCCTACGAGCAGTACTTC
CSVDLGSYEQYF